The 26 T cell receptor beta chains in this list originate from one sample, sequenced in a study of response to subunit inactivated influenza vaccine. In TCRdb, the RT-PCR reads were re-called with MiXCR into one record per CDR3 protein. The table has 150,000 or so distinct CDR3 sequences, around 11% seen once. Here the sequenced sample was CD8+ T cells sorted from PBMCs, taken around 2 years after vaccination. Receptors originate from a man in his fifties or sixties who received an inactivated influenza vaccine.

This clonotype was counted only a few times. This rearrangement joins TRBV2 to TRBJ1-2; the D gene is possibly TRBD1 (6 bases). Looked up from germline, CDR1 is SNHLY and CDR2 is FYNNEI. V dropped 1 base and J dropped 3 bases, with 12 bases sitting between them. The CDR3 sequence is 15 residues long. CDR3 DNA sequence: TGTGCCAGCAGTGAAGTAGGGGGTACCTACTATGGCTACACCTTC. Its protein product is CASSEVGGTYYGYTF.

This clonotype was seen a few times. CDR3 in amino acids: CASSAGTLNSPLHF. The CDR3 DNA sequence: TGTGCCAGCAGCGCCGGGACTTTAAATTCACCCCTCCACTTT. This chain links TRBV6-1 with TRBJ1-6; maybe TRBD1 (5 bases). Germline V lookup: CDR1 MNHNS, CDR2 SASEGT. Trimming cost V 6 bases and J 7 bases, with 13 bases left between them. This CDR3 spans 14 amino acids.

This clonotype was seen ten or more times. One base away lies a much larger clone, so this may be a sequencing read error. This CDR3 is CASSHNRNTEAFF. The CDR3, as DNA: TGCGCCAGCAGCCACAACAGGAACACTGAAGCTTTCTTT. J is TRBJ1-1 and V is TRBV4-3; D is unclear. Per germline, CDR1 LGHNA and CDR2 YSLEER. The CDR3 runs 13 residues. Trimming left V 3 bases short and J 1 base short, with 6 bases between.

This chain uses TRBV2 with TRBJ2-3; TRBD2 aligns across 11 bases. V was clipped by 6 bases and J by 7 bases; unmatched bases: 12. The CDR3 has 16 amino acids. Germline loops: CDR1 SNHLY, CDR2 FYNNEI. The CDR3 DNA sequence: TGTGCCAGCAGCCCACTAGAACTAGCGGGAGTCCATACGCAGTATTTT. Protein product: CASSPLELAGVHTQYF.

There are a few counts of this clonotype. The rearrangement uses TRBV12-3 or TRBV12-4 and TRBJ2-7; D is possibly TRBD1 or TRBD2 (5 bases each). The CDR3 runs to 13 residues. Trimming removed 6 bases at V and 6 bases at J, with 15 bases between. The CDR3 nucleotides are TGTGCCAGCAGCCGGGGACCCGCGGTCGAGCAGTACTTC. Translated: CASSRGPAVEQYF.

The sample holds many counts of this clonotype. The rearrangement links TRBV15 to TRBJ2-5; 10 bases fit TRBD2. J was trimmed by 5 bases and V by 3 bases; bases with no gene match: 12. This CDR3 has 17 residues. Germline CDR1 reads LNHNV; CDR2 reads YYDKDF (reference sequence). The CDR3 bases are TGTGCCACCAGCAGGGAATTAGCGGGAGGAAGTGTGGAGACCCAGTACTTC. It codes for CATSRELAGGSVETQYF.

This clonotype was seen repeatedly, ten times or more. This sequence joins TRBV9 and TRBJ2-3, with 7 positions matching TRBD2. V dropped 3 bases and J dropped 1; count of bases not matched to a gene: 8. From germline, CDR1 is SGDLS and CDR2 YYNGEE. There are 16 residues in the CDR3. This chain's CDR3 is CASSASREGRTDTQYF. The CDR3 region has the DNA TGTGCCAGCAGCGCCTCAAGGGAGGGCCGCACAGATACGCAGTATTTT.

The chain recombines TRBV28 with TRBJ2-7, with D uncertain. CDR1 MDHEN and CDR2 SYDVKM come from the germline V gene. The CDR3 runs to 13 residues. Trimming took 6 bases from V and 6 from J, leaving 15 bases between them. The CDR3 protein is CASRDGRPAEQYF. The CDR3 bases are TGTGCCAGCAGGGACGGACGGCCGGCCGAGCAGTACTTC.

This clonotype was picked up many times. Here the CDR3 reads CASSQQPFPGGYTGELFF. For the CDR3, the DNA is TGTGCCAGCAGCCAACAACCGTTTCCGGGAGGGTACACCGGGGAGCTGTTTTTT. This chain joins TRBV14 and TRBJ2-2; 8 bases align to TRBD2. V was pared by 2 bases and J by 3 bases, with 11 bases of the junction left unmatched. Germline V gene data show CDR1 as SGHDN and CDR2 as FVKESK. The CDR3 is 18 residues long.

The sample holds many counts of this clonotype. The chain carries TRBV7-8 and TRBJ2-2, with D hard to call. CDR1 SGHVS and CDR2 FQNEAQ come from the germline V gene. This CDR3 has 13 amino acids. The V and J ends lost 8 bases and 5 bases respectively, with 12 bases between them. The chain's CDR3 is CASGEGGTGELFF. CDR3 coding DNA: TGTGCCAGCGGTGAAGGTGGGACCGGGGAGCTGTTTTTT.

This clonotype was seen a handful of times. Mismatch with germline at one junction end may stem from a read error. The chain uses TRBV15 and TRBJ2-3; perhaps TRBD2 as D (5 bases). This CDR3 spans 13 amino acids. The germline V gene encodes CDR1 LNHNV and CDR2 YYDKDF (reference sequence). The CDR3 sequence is CATSRLSAETQYF. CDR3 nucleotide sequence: TGTGCCACCAGCCGACTTAGCGCAGAGACGCAGTATTTT.

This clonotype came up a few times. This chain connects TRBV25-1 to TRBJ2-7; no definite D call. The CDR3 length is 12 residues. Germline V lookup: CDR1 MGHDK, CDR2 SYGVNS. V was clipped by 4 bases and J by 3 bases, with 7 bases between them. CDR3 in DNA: TGTGCCAGCAGTGGCTTACTCTACGAGCAGTACTTC. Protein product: CASSGLLYEQYF.

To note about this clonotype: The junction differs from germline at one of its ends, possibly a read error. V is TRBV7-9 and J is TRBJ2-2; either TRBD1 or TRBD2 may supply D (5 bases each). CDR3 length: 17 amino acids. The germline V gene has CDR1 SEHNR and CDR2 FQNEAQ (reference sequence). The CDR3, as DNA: TGTGCCAGCAGCTTAGCGCCCGGTGGGCACGGGACCGGGGCGCTGTTTTTT. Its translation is CASSLAPGGHGTGALFF. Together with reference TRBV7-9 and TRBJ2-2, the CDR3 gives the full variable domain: DTGVSQNPRHKITKRGQNVTFRCDPISEHNRLYWYRQTLGQGPEFLTYFQNEAQLEKSRLLSDRFSAERPKGSFSTLEIQRTEQGDSAMYLCASSLAPGGHGTGALFFGEGSRLTVL.

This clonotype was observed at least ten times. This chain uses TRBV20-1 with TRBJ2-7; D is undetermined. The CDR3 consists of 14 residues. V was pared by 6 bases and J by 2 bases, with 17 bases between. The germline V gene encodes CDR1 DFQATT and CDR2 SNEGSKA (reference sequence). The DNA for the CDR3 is TGCAGTGCCGCATTTCGAGACCCAACCTACGAGCAGTACTTC. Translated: CSAAFRDPTYEQYF.

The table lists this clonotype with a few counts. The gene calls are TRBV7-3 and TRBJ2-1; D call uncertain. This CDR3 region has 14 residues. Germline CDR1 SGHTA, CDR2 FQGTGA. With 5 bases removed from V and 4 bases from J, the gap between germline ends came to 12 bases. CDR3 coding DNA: TGTGCCAGCAGCCCGTACAGTGCTTACAATGAGCAGTTCTTC. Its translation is CASSPYSAYNEQFF. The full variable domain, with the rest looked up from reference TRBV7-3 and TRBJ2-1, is GAGVSQTPSNKVTEKGKYVELRCDPISGHTALYWYRQSLGQGPEFLIYFQGTGAADDSGLPNDRFFAVRPEGSVSTLKIQRTERGDSAVYLCASSPYSAYNEQFFGPGTRLTVL.

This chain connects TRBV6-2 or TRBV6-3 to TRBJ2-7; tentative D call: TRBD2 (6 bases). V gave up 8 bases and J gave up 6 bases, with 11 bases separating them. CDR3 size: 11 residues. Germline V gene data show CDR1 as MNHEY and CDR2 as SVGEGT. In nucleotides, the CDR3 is TGTGCCAGCTGGGAAGCGGGCGAGCAGTACTTC. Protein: CASWEAGEQYF.

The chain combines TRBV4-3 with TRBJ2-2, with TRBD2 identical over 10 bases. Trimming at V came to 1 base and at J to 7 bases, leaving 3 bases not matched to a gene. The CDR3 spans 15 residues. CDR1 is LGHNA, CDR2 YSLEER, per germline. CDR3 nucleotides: TGCGCCAGCAGCCAAGGCCTAGCGGGAGACGGGGAGCTGTTTTTT. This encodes CASSQGLAGDGELFF.

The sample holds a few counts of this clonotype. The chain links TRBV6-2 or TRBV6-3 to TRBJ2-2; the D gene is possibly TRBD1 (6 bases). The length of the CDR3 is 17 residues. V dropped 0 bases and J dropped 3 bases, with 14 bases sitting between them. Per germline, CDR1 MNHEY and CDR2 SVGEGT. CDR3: CASSYSPQGRDTGELFF. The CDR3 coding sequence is TGTGCCAGCAGTTACTCCCCGCAGGGGCGAGACACCGGGGAGCTGTTTTTT.

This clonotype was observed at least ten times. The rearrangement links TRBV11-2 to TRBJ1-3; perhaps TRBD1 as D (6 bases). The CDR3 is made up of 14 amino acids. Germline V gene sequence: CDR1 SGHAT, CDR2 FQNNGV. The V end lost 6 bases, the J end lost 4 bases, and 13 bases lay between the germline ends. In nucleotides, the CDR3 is TGTGCCAGCAGTCAAACAGGGTCCGGAAACACCATATATTTT. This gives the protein CASSQTGSGNTIYF.

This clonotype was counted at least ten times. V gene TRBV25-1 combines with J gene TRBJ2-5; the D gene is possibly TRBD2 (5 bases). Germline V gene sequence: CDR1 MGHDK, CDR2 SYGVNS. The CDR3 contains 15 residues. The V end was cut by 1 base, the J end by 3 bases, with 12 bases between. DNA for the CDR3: TGTGCCAGCAGTGAATCGTGGGTTAGCGAAGAGACCCAGTACTTC. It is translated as CASSESWVSEETQYF.

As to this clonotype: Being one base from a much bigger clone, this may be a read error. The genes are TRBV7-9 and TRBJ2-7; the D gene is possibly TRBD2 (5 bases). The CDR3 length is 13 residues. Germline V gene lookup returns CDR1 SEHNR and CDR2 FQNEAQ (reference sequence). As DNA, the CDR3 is TGTACCAGCGGCCCCGGGCTAGCCTACGAGCAGTACTTC. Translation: CTSGPGLAYEQYF. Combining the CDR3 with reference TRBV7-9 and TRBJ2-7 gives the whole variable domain DTGVSQNPRHKITKRGQNVTFRCDPISEHNRLYWYRQTLGQGPEFLTYFQNEAQLEKSRLLSDRFSAERPKGSFSTLEIQRTEQGDSAMYLCTSGPGLAYEQYFGPGTRLTVT.

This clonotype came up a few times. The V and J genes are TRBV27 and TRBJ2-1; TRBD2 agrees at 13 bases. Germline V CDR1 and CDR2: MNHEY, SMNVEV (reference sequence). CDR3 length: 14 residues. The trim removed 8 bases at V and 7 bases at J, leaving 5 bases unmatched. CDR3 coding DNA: TGTGCCAGCGGACTAGCGGGAGAGTATAATGAGCAGTTCTTC. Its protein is CASGLAGEYNEQFF.

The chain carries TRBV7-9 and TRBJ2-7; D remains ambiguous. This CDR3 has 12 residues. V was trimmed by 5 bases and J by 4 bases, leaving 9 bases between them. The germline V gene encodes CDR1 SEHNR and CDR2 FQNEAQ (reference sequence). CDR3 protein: CASSRDLYEQYF. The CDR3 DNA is TGTGCCAGCAGCCGAGACCTTTACGAGCAGTACTTC.

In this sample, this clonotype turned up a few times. CDR3 bases: TGTGCCAGCAGCTCCCGGGTCAACATCCCCTACGAGCAGTACTTC. Translated, it gives CASSSRVNIPYEQYF. The chain carries TRBV11-1 and TRBJ2-7; D ambiguous. Germline CDR1 and CDR2: SGHAT and FQDESV (reference sequence). The CDR3 is made up of 15 amino acids. Trimming removed 4 bases from V and 2 bases from J, with 15 bases in between.

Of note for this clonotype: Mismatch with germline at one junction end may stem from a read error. CDR3 DNA: TGTGCCAGCAGTGACCCTAGCGGGGGGAACACCGGTGAGCTGTTTTTT. This sequence encodes CASSDPSGGNTGELFF. The chain links TRBV2 to TRBJ2-2, with TRBD2 identical over 11 bases. CDR3 length equals 16 residues. Germline CDR1 and CDR2: SNHLY and FYNNEI.

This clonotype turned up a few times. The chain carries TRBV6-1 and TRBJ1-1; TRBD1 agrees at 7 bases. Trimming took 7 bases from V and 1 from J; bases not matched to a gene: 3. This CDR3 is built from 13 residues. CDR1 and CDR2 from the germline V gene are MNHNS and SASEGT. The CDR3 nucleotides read TGTGCCAGCACCCAGGGGGGGAACACTGAAGCTTTCTTT. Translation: CASTQGGNTEAFF.